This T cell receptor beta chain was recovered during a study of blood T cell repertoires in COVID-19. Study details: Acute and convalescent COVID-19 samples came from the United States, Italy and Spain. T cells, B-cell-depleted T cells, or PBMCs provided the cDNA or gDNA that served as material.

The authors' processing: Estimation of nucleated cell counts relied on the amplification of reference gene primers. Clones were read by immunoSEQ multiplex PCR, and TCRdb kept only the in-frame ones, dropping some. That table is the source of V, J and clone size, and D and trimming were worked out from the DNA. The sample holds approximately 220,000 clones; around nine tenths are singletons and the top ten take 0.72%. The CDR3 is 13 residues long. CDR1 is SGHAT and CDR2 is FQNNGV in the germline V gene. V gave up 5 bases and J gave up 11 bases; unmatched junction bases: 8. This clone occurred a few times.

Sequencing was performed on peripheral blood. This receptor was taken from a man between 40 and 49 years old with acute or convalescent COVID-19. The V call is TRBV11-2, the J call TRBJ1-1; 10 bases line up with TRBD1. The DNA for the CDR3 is TGTGCCAGCAGCCCATCCCGACAGGGGGCGGCTTTCTTT. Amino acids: CASSPSRQGAAFF. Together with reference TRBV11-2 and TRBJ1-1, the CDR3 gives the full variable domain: EAGVAQSPRYKIIEKRQSVAFWCNPISGHATLYWYQQILGQGPKLLIQFQNNGVVDDSQLPKDRFSAERLKGVDSTLKIQPAKLEDSAVYLCASSPSRQGAAFFGQGTRLTVV.